These 18 T cell receptor beta chains were all obtained from the same sample, sequenced in a study of type 1 and type 2 diabetes patients. Amplification started from genomic DNA. Amplification of the beta chain CDR3 used 30 forward and 13 reverse multiplex primers. Each CDR3 protein is one row after TCRdb ran MiXCR on the multiplex PCR reads. The sample lists 270,000 or so distinct CDR3 sequences, roughly 50% occurring once. The sample taken for sequencing was peripheral blood mononuclear cells (PBMCs). The receptors were sampled from a man between 18 and 29 years old with type 2 diabetes.

The table lists this clonotype with a few counts. V and J are TRBV7-9 and TRBJ1-1, with D unresolved. Germline assignment: CDR1 SEHNR and CDR2 FQNEAQ (reference sequence). This CDR3 contains 14 residues. The V end lost 5 bases, the J end lost 2 bases, and 12 bases lay between the germline ends. The CDR3 coding sequence is TGTGCCAGCAGCCCCCCGACAAGAAACACTGAAGCTTTCTTT. This codes for CASSPPTRNTEAFF.

The V call is TRBV6-1, the J call TRBJ1-3; D is perhaps TRBD1 (5 bases). Germline V gene lookup returns CDR1 MNHNS and CDR2 SASEGT. Trimming took off 6 bases at V and 8 bases at J, with 17 bases between the two ends. The CDR3 has 14 residues. This CDR3 reads CASSVNRLVDTIYF. In nucleotides, the CDR3 is TGTGCCAGCAGCGTTAACAGGCTCGTGGACACCATATATTTT.

This clonotype was counted many times. V gene TRBV2 combines with J gene TRBJ2-7, with 13 bases fitting TRBD2. Germline V lookup: CDR1 SNHLY, CDR2 FYNNEI. The CDR3 covers 18 residues. The junction had 10 bases not matched to a gene; V was cut back by 3 bases and J by 2 bases. The CDR3 region is CASSDSGTSGILTYEQYF. The CDR3 nucleotides read TGTGCCAGCAGTGACTCCGGGACTAGCGGGATCCTAACCTACGAGCAGTACTTC.

A few counts support this clonotype. The chain recombines TRBV5-1 with TRBJ2-6, with TRBD2 matching over 7 bases. The junction had 6 bases not matched to a gene; V was cut back by 4 bases and J by 2 bases. Germline V gene data show CDR1 as SGHRS and CDR2 as YFSETQ. This CDR3 is 16 amino acids long. The CDR3 coding sequence is TGCGCCAGCAGCACCCCTCTAGCGGCTGGGGCCAACGTCCTGACTTTC. This codes for CASSTPLAAGANVLTF.

The genes are TRBV5-1 and TRBJ2-3; D might be TRBD1 or TRBD2, each matching 5 bases. This CDR3 comprises 14 residues. With 4 bases removed from V and 2 bases from J, the gap between germline ends came to 11 bases. The germline V gene encodes CDR1 SGHRS and CDR2 YFSETQ. The CDR3, as DNA: TGCGCCAGCAGCCCGGGGACCCCCACAGATACGCAGTATTTT. Encoded protein: CASSPGTPTDTQYF.

Concerning this clonotype: One end of the junction is discordant with germline, which a read error may explain. V usage is TRBV7-8 and J usage is TRBJ1-2, with 8 bases that match TRBD1. Looked up from germline, CDR1 is SGHVS and CDR2 is FQNEAQ. The length of the CDR3 is 15 residues. The CDR3 DNA reads as TGTGCCAGCACCTTAACCCCTCGAGGACAGGGCAGCTACACCTTC. It translates to CASTLTPRGQGSYTF. Looking up the rest from reference TRBV7-8 and TRBJ1-2 gives the full variable domain: GAGVSQSPRYKVAKRGQDVALRCDPISGHVSLFWYQQALGQGPEFLTYFQNEAQLDKSGLPSDRFFAERPEGSVSTLKIQRTQQEDSAVYLCASTLTPRGQGSYTFGSGTRLTVV.

The chain joins TRBV20-1 to TRBJ1-2; no definite D call. Germline V gives CDR1 DFQATT, CDR2 SNEGSKA (reference sequence). Trimming cost V 0 bases and J 5 bases, with 10 bases left between them. The CDR3 loop spans 13 amino acids. The DNA for the CDR3 is TGCAGTGCTAGAGAGGAAGGGTCTTATGGCTACACCTTC. This gives the protein CSAREEGSYGYTF.

This clonotype was counted only a few times. The chain has TRBV20-1 and TRBJ2-7; 9 nucleotides agree with TRBD1. Germline CDR1 reads DFQATT; CDR2 reads SNEGSKA (reference sequence). The ends lost 5 bases at V and 4 bases at J; junction bases unmatched: 6. This CDR3 has 13 residues. CDR3 amino acids: CSAEPGTGYEQYF. DNA for the CDR3: TGCAGTGCTGAACCCGGGACAGGGTACGAGCAGTACTTC.

V gene TRBV10-3 combines with J gene TRBJ2-7, with 9 bases matching TRBD2. The junction had 21 bases not matched to a gene; V was cut back by 10 bases and J by 2 bases. This CDR3 spans 18 amino acids. Germline loops: CDR1 ENHRY, CDR2 SYGVKD. CDR3 loop: CASLPGGGAGGNAYEQYF. DNA of the CDR3: TGTGCCAGCCTCCCCGGGGGCGGTGCGGGAGGGAACGCCTACGAGCAGTACTTC.

This clonotype was counted a single time. The J gene is TRBJ2-2, the V gene TRBV27; 10 positions agree with TRBD2. Germline-derived CDR1 and CDR2 are MNHEY and SMNVEV (reference sequence). The CDR3 has 17 residues. The ends lost 4 bases at V and 5 bases at J; junction bases unmatched: 10. The CDR3 sequence: CASSSDPGLAQTGELFF. CDR3 in DNA: TGTGCCAGCAGTTCAGATCCGGGACTAGCGCAGACCGGGGAGCTGTTTTTT.

There are a few counts of this clonotype. The chain links TRBV5-1 to TRBJ1-1; 8 bases agree with TRBD1. CDR3 length: 12 amino acids. Losses at the gene ends were 2 bases for V and 8 bases for J; bases not matched to a gene: 2. CDR1 is SGHRS, CDR2 YFSETQ, per germline. The CDR3 region is CASSFGDREAFF. Written as DNA, the CDR3 is TGCGCCAGCAGCTTTGGGGACAGGGAAGCTTTCTTT.

This clonotype was seen a handful of times. The chain combines TRBV19 with TRBJ1-2; D is uncertain. The CDR3 is 15 amino acids. CDR1 is LNHDA and CDR2 is SQIVND in the germline V gene (reference sequence). Deletions cut 5 bases from V and 5 bases from J, with 18 bases between. CDR3 amino acids: CASSPRHAQAYGYTF. The CDR3 DNA reads TGTGCCAGTAGTCCTCGACACGCCCAGGCTTATGGCTACACCTTC. Drawing the rest from reference TRBV19 and TRBJ1-2, the complete variable domain is DGGITQSPKYLFRKEGQNVTLSCEQNLNHDAMYWYRQDPGQGLRLIYYSQIVNDFQKGDIAEGYSVSREKKESFPLTVTSAQKNPTAFYLCASSPRHAQAYGYTFGSGTRLTVV.

The V gene is TRBV5-1, the J gene TRBJ1-2; unclear D gene. The V gene's germline CDR1 is SGHRS and CDR2 YFSETQ. The CDR3 consists of 14 residues. The V gene lost 0 bases and the J gene lost 4 bases, with 10 bases spanning the gap. For the CDR3, the DNA is TGCGCCAGCAGCTTGGATTTAGGGTCCTATGGCTACACCTTC. The encoded protein is CASSLDLGSYGYTF.

The chain has TRBV10-2 and TRBJ2-1; D remains ambiguous. The CDR3 has 17 residues. V shed 0 bases and J shed 0 bases, with 12 bases lying between them. Germline CDR1 reads WSHSY; CDR2 reads SAAADI. Here the CDR3 DNA reads TGCGCCAGCAGTGAGTCGACATCCAGACACTCCTACAATGAGCAGTTCTTC. Encoded protein: CASSESTSRHSYNEQFF.

V is TRBV5-1 and J is TRBJ2-1; 9 bases agree with TRBD1. This CDR3 is 16 amino acids long. Germline V lookup: CDR1 SGHRS, CDR2 YFSETQ. The J segment lost 5 bases and the V segment lost 4 bases, leaving 10 bases of the junction unmatched. The CDR3 DNA sequence: TGCGCCAGCAGCCCCGCCTACAGGGGGCGTAACAATGAGCAGTTCTTC. Translating it yields CASSPAYRGRNNEQFF.

This clonotype was detected only once. This chain uses TRBV12-3 or TRBV12-4 with TRBJ1-2; no firm D call. The CDR3 sequence is 15 residues long. V lost 6 bases, J lost 2 bases, and 16 bases lay in between. The CDR3 DNA follows: TGTGCCAGCAGCCCTGGCCGAGGCCCCAACTATGGCTACACCTTC. This gives the protein CASSPGRGPNYGYTF.

J is TRBJ1-6 and V is TRBV7-3, with D uncertain. Germline lookup yields CDR1 SGHTA and CDR2 FQGTGA. V gave up 0 bases and J gave up 9 bases, with 6 bases separating them. This CDR3 has 13 amino acids. The CDR3 sequence: CASSLTGTSPLHF. Written as DNA, the CDR3 is TGTGCCAGCAGCTTAACGGGTACTTCACCCCTCCACTTT.

The V gene is TRBV7-9, the J gene TRBJ2-1; D unclear. The length of the CDR3 is 14 residues. V was pared by 4 bases and J by 5 bases, with 12 bases between. Germline V gives CDR1 SEHNR, CDR2 FQNEAQ (reference sequence). The CDR3 region is CASSSHDFHNEQFF. The CDR3 DNA reads TGTGCCAGCAGCTCACACGACTTCCACAATGAGCAGTTCTTC.